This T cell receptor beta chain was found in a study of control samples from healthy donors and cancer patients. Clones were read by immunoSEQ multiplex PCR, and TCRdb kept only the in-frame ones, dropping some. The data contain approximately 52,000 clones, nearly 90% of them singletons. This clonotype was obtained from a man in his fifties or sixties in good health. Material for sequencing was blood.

In nucleotides, the CDR3 is TGTGCCAGCAGGGGAACCGAGGGGATTTACAATGAGCAGTTCTTC. It encodes CASRGTEGIYNEQFF. V usage is TRBV27 and J usage is TRBJ2-1, with D perhaps TRBD1 or TRBD2 (5 bases each). Trimming shortened V by 6 bases and J by 4 bases, and 16 bases separated the two germline ends. Germline V gene sequence: CDR1 MNHEY, CDR2 SMNVEV (reference sequence). This CDR3 spans 15 amino acids.